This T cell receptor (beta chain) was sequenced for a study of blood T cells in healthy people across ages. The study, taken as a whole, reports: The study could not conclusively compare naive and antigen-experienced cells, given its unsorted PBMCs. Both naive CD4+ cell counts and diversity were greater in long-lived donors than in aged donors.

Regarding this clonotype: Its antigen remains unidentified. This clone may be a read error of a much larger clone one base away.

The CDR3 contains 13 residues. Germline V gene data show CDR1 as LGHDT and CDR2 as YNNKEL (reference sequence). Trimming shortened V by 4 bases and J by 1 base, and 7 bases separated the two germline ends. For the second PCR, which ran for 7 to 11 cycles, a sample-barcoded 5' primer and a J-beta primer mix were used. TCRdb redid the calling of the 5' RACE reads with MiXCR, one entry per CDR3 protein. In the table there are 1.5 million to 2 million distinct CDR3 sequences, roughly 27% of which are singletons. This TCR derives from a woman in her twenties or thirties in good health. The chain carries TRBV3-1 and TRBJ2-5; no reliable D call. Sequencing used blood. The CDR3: CASSRYSQETQYF. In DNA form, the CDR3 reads TGTGCCAGCAGCCGGTACAGCCAAGAGACCCAGTACTTC.